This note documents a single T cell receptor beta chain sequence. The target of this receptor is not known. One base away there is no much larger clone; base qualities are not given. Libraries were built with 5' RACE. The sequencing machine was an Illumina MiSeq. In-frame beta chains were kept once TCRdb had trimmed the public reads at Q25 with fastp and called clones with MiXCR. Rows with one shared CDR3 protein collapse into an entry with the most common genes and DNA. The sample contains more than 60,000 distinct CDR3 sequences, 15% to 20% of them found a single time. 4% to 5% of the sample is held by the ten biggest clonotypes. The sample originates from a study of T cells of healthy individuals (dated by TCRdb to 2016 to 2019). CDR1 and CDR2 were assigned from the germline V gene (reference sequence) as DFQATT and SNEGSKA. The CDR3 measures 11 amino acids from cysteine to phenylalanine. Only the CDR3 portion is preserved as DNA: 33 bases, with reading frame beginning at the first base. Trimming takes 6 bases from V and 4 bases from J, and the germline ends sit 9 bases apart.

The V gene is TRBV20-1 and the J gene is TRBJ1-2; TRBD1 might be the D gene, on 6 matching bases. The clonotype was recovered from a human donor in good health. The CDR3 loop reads CSATGSYGYTF. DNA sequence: TGCAGTGCAACAGGGAGCTATGGCTACACCTTC.